In this sample, the clone carrying this T cell receptor (beta chain) turned up once. The antigen remains undetermined. PCR employed 60 Vbeta and 13 Jbeta primers. Authors' data handling: A later analysis tallied about 80 million unique TCR beta chains, some 12 million of them shared. Assay used: immunoSEQ multiplex PCR; TCRdb lists only in-frame clones, some missing. V and J calls and clone size come straight from that table; D and trimming were deduced from the DNA. The repertoire includes 95,000 to 150,000 clones, about four fifths of them detected once, and about 3.5% sits in the top ten. This sample stems from a study of cytomegalovirus exposure and HLA in healthy donors. Overall study results and limits: Around 160 TCR beta chains were listed as cytomegalovirus-associated.

The germline V gene encodes CDR1 MNHNS and CDR2 SASEGT. V was cut by 6 bases and J by 1 base, with 10 bases left in between. The CDR3 consists of 13 residues. The chain recombines TRBV6-1 with TRBJ2-7, with unresolved D. Sequencing input: PBMCs. The TCR sequence derives from a man aged 35 to 55 in good health and CMV-seronegative. In nucleotides, the CDR3 is TGTGCCAGCAGCGCAACAATTTCCTACGAGCAGTACTTC. It translates to CASSATISYEQYF.